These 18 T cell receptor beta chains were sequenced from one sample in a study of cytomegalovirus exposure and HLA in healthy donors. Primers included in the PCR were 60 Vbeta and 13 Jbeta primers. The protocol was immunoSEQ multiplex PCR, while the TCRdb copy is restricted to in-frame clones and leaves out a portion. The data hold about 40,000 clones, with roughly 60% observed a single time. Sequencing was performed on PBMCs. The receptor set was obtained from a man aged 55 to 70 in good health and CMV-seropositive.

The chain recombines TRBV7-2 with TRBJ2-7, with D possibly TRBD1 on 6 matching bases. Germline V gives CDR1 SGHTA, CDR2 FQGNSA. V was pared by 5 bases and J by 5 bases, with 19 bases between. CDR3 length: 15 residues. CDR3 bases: TGTGCCAGCAGCCTAGGACAGTTTGTCATGGACGAGCAGTACTTC. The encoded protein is CASSLGQFVMDEQYF. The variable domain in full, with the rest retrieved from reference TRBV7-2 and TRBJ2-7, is GAGVSQSPSNKVTEKGKDVELRCDPISGHTALYWYRQSLGQGLEFLIYFQGNSAPDKSGLPSDRFSAERTGGSVSTLTIQRTQQEDSAVYLCASSLGQFVMDEQYFGPGTRLTVT.

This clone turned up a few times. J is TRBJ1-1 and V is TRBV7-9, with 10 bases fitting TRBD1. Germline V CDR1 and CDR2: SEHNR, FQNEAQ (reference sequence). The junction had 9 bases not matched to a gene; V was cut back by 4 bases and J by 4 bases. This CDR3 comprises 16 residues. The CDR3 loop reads CASSSDRGLRSTEAFF. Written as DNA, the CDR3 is TGTGCCAGCAGCTCCGACAGGGGGCTACGGAGCACTGAAGCTTTCTTT.

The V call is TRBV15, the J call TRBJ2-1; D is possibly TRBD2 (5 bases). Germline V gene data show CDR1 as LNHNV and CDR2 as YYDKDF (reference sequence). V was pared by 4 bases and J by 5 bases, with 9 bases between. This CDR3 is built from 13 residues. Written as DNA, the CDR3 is TGTGCCACCAGCACGTACGGGGACAATGAGCAGTTCTTC. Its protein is CATSTYGDNEQFF.

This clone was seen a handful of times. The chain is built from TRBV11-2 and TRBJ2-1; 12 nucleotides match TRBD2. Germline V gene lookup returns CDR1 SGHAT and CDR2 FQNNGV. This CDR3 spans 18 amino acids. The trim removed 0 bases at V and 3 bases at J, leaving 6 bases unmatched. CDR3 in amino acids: CASSLDRWTSGNYNEQFF. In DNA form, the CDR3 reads TGTGCCAGCAGCTTAGATCGTTGGACTAGCGGGAACTACAATGAGCAGTTCTTC.

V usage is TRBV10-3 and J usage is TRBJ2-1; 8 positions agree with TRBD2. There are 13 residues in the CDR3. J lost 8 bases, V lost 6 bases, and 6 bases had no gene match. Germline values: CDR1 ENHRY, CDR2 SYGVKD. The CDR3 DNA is TGTGCCATCAGCTCAGCGGGAGAGGATGAGCAGTTCTTC. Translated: CAISSAGEDEQFF.

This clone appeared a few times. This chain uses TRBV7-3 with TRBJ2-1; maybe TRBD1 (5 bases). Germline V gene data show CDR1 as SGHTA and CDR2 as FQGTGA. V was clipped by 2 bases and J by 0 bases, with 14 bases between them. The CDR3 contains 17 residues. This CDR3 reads CASSLGAVISSYNEQFF. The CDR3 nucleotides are TGTGCCAGCAGCTTAGGGGCAGTGATAAGCTCCTACAATGAGCAGTTCTTC.

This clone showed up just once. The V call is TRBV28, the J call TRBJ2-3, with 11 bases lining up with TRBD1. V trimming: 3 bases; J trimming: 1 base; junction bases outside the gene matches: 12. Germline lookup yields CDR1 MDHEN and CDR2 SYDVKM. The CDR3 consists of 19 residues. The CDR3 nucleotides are TGTGCCAGCAGTTTCCCGGGACAGGGGGGGAGCTTGGGCACAGATACGCAGTATTTT. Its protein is CASSFPGQGGSLGTDTQYF.

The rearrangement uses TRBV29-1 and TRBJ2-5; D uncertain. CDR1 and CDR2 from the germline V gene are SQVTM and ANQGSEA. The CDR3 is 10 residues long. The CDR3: CSTGQETQYF. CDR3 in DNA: TGCAGTACTGGCCAAGAGACCCAGTACTTC. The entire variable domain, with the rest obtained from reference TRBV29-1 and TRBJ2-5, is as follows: SAVISQKPSRDICQRGTSLTIQCQVDSQVTMMFWYRQQPGQSLTLIATANQGSEATYESGFVIDKFPISRPNLTFSTLTVSNMSPEDSSIYLCSTGQETQYFGPGTRLLVL.

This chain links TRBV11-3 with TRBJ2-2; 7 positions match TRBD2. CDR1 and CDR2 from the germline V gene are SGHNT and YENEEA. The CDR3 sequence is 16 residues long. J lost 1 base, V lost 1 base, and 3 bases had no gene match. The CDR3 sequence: CASSLVSGVNTGELFF. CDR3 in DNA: TGTGCCAGCAGCTTAGTAAGCGGGGTGAACACCGGGGAGCTGTTTTTT.

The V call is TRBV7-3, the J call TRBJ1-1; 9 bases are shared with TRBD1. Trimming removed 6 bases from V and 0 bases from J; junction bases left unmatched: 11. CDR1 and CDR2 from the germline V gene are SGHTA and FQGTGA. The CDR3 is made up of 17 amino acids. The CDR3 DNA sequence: TGTGCCAGCAGTCCTGCGGGACAGGGCTTCATGAACACTGAAGCTTTCTTT. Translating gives CASSPAGQGFMNTEAFF. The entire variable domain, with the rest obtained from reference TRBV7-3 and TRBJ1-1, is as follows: GAGVSQTPSNKVTEKGKYVELRCDPISGHTALYWYRQSLGQGPEFLIYFQGTGAADDSGLPNDRFFAVRPEGSVSTLKIQRTERGDSAVYLCASSPAGQGFMNTEAFFGQGTRLTVV.

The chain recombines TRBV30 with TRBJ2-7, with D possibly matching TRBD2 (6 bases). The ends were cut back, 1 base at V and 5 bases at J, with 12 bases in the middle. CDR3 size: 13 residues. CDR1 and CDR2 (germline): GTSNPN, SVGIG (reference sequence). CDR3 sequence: CAWSAGRVNEQYF. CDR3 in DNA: TGTGCCTGGAGTGCCGGGAGAGTCAACGAGCAGTACTTC.

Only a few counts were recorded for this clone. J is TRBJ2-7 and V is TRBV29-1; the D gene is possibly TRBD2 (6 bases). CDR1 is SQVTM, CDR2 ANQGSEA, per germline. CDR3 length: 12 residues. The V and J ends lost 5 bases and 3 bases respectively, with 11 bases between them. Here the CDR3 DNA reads TGCAGCGTTAGGACGGGAGACTACGAGCAGTACTTC. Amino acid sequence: CSVRTGDYEQYF.

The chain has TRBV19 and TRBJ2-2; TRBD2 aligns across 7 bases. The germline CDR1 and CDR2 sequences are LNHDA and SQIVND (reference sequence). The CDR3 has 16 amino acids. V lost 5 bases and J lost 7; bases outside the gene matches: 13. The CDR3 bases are TGTGCCAGTAGTCCCCAAGCGGGACTGGCCGGCGGGGAGCTGTTTTTT. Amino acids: CASSPQAGLAGGELFF.

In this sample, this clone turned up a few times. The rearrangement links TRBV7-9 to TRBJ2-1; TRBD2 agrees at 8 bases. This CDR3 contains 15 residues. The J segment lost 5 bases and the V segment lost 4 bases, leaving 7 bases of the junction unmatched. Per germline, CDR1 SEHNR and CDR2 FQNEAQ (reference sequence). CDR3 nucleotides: TGTGCCAGCAGCTCCTCTGGGACTAGGCACAATGAGCAGTTCTTC. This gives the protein CASSSSGTRHNEQFF.

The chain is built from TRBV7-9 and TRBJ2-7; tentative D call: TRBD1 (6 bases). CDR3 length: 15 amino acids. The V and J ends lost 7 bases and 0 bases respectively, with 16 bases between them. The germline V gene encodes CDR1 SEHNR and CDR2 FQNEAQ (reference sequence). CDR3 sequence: CASTTGTPGSYEQYF. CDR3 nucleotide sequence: TGTGCCAGCACCACAGGGACCCCCGGCTCCTACGAGCAGTACTTC.

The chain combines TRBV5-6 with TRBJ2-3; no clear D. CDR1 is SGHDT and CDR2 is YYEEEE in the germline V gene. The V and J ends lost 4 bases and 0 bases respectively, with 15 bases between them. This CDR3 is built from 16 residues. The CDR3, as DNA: TGTGCCAGCAGCACGGAGTGGTCATCTAGCACAGATACGCAGTATTTT. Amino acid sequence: CASSTEWSSSTDTQYF.

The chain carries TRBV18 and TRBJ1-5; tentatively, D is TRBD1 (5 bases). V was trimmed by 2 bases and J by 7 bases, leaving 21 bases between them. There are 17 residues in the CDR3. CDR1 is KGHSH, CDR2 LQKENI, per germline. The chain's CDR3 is CASSPELSTGVVQPQHF. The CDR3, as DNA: TGTGCCAGCTCACCAGAGCTTTCAACGGGGGTTGTGCAGCCCCAGCATTTT.

The CDR3, as DNA: TGTGCCAGCGGCGGTTGGGGGGGTTCGACCTACGAGCAGTACTTC. Translation gives CASGGWGGSTYEQYF. This rearrangement joins TRBV5-6 to TRBJ2-7, with 7 bases lining up with TRBD2. This CDR3 is built from 15 residues. With V trimmed by 7 bases and J by 2 bases, 12 bases remained unmatched. Germline V gene data show CDR1 as SGHDT and CDR2 as YYEEEE. The full variable domain, completed using reference TRBV5-6 and TRBJ2-7, is DAGVTQSPTHLIKTRGQQVTLRCSPKSGHDTVSWYQQALGQGPQFIFQYYEEEERQRGNFPDRFSGHQFPNYSSELNVNALLLGDSALYLCASGGWGGSTYEQYFGPGTRLTVT.